One sample yielded the 7 T cell receptor beta chains listed below, sequenced in a study of shared clonotypes between healthy human individuals. Repertoires were generated with immunoSEQ multiplex PCR, while TCRdb's copy carries only in-frame clones and drops some. Counted here are roughly 760,000 clones, around two thirds occurring once; the ten biggest clones make up 1.5% to 2%. Sequencing was performed on memory CD4+ T cells sorted from blood. Subset indicated: CD45RA-negative fraction. Every receptor here comes from a young woman in good health.

The CDR3: CASSEVTTNEKLFF. CDR3 DNA: TGTGCCAGTAGTGAGGTGACAACTAATGAAAAACTGTTTTTT. The V gene is TRBV19, the J gene TRBJ1-4; no definite D call. Germline V gene sequence: CDR1 LNHDA, CDR2 SQIVND (reference sequence). V was trimmed by 5 bases and J by 0 bases, leaving 7 bases between them. CDR3 size: 14 residues.

This clone occurred many times. V and J are TRBV2 and TRBJ2-1; TRBD2 agrees at 9 bases. V was pared by 6 bases and J by 7 bases, with 7 bases of the junction left unmatched. CDR1 and CDR2 from the germline V gene are SNHLY and FYNNEI. The CDR3 has 14 amino acids. CDR3 protein: CASSRAGGRNEQFF. Here the CDR3 DNA reads TGTGCCAGCAGCCGAGCGGGAGGCAGGAATGAGCAGTTCTTC.

The chain joins TRBV7-9 to TRBJ2-7, with 7 bases matching TRBD1. With V trimmed by 1 base and J by 1 base, 10 bases remained unmatched. Germline V gene data show CDR1 as SEHNR and CDR2 as FQNEAQ (reference sequence). The CDR3 has 17 residues. The chain's CDR3 is CASSLGPVGQRSYEQYF. The CDR3 nucleotides are TGTGCCAGCAGCTTAGGACCAGTGGGACAGAGATCCTACGAGCAGTACTTC.

The chain couples TRBV6-1 to TRBJ1-4, with D tentatively TRBD1 (5 bases). CDR1 is MNHNS, CDR2 SASEGT, per germline. The CDR3 has 12 residues. The ends were cut back, 10 bases at V and 8 bases at J, with 14 bases in the middle. The CDR3 sequence: CATSQGWEKLFF. CDR3 in DNA: TGTGCCACGAGTCAGGGCTGGGAAAAACTGTTTTTT.

The rearrangement uses TRBV7-2 and TRBJ2-3; 9 bases line up with TRBD2. Germline V lookup: CDR1 SGHTA, CDR2 FQGNSA. J was trimmed by 2 bases and V by 5 bases; bases with no gene match: 5. The CDR3 covers 15 residues. This CDR3 reads CASSPAGGLTDTQYF. CDR3 nucleotides: TGTGCCAGCAGCCCAGCGGGAGGTCTCACAGATACGCAGTATTTT.

CDR3 nucleotide sequence: TGTGCCAGCAGCACGGGACTAGCGGGAGTTGGCGGGGAGCTGTTTTTT. Protein: CASSTGLAGVGGELFF. This rearrangement joins TRBV5-5 to TRBJ2-2, with 14 positions matching TRBD2. This CDR3 has 16 residues. J gave up 7 bases and V 4 bases, and 6 bases lay outside the gene matches. CDR1 SGHKS and CDR2 YYEKEE come from the germline V gene (reference sequence).

This chain uses TRBV28 with TRBJ1-1; D is ambiguous. V lost 9 bases and J 7 bases, leaving 18 bases between the germline ends. Germline CDR1 is MDHEN and CDR2 is SYDVKM. CDR3 length: 13 amino acids. The CDR3 spells CASESPAPHEAFF. CDR3 in DNA: TGTGCCAGTGAAAGCCCCGCGCCCCATGAAGCTTTCTTT.